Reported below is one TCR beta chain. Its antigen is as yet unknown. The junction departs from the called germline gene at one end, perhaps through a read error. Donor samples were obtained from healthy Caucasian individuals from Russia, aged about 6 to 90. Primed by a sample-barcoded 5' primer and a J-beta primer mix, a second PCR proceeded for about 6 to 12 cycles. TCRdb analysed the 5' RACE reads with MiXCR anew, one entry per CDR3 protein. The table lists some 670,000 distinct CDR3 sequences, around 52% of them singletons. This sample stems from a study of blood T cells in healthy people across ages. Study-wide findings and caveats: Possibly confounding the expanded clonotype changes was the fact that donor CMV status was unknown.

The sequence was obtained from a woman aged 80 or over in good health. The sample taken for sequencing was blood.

CDR3 residues: CTSSQDLKGSSFF. The CDR3 DNA is TGTACCAGCAGCCAAGATCTGAAGGGAAGCTCTTTCTTT. The V gene is TRBV3-1, the J gene TRBJ1-1; no definite D call. Germline V gives CDR1 LGHDT, CDR2 YNNKEL (reference sequence). This CDR3 is 13 amino acids long.